These 26 T cell receptor beta chains were all obtained from the same sample, sequenced in a study of shared clonotypes between healthy human individuals. The data were produced by immunoSEQ multiplex PCR, yet TCRdb's version contains in-frame clones alone and is incomplete. The table includes some 2.3 million clones, 93% detected once. Sequenced sample: naive CD4+ T cells from PBMCs. Sample subset: CD45RA+ positively selected. The receptors come from a man aged 18 to 29 in good health. Some clones in this sample may be carry-over from other donors' samples.

J is TRBJ1-5 and V is TRBV19; no clear D gene. The germline gives CDR1 LNHDA, CDR2 SQIVND (reference sequence). The CDR3 covers 13 residues. The V end was cut by 6 bases, the J end by 0 bases, with 6 bases between. Here the CDR3 DNA reads TGTGCCAGTAGGGACGGTAGCAATCAGCCCCAGCATTTT. Protein: CASRDGSNQPQHF.

About this clone: The sample holds other DNA sequences that translate to the same CDR3. V and J are TRBV7-8 and TRBJ1-1, with D possibly being TRBD1 (6 bases). The CDR3 totals 12 residues. V shed 0 bases and J shed 8 bases, with 7 bases lying between them. The germline V gene encodes CDR1 SGHVS and CDR2 FQNEAQ. The CDR3 spells CASSLAGTEAFF. The CDR3 bases are TGTGCCAGCAGCTTAGCGGGGACAGAAGCTTTCTTT.

The chain combines TRBV7-9 with TRBJ2-3; 11 bases line up with TRBD2. V was pared by 1 base and J by 5 bases, with 11 bases of the junction left unmatched. CDR1 and CDR2 from the germline V gene are SEHNR and FQNEAQ (reference sequence). The CDR3 length is 18 residues. Written as DNA, the CDR3 is TGTGCCAGCAGCTTAGTCTCTAGCGGGAGGATGTCAGGAGATACGCAGTATTTT. Protein product: CASSLVSSGRMSGDTQYF.

About this clone: Other DNA variants within this sample encode the same CDR3. The chain recombines TRBV30 with TRBJ1-1, with D unclear. CDR3 length: 14 residues. Germline CDR1 is GTSNPN and CDR2 is SVGIG (reference sequence). Trimming shortened V by 0 bases and J by 1 base, and 9 bases separated the two germline ends. The CDR3 is CAWSVSRRNTEAFF. CDR3 DNA: TGTGCCTGGAGTGTTTCTCGGAGGAACACTGAAGCTTTCTTT.

The V gene is TRBV5-6, the J gene TRBJ1-2, with D perhaps matching TRBD1 (6 bases). The CDR3 is made up of 17 amino acids. The V end was cut by 3 bases, the J end by 3 bases, with 21 bases between. Germline CDR1 SGHDT, CDR2 YYEEEE. CDR3 DNA: TGTGCCAGCAGCTCCGTCCTGGGGGGCAGTTTGGACTATGGCTACACCTTC. Its protein product is CASSSVLGGSLDYGYTF.

The genes are TRBV2 and TRBJ2-1; D not resolved. Germline V gene sequence: CDR1 SNHLY, CDR2 FYNNEI. Trimming removed 2 bases at V and 7 bases at J, with 15 bases between. The CDR3 sequence is 15 residues long. The chain's CDR3 is CASSEQTPTTNEQFF. The CDR3, as DNA: TGTGCCAGCAGTGAACAGACCCCAACCACTAATGAGCAGTTCTTC.

This chain uses TRBV11-2 with TRBJ2-2; D is unresolved. Per germline, CDR1 SGHAT and CDR2 FQNNGV. The CDR3 contains 14 residues. The V end was cut by 5 bases, the J end by 3 bases, with 10 bases between. This chain's CDR3 is CASSLNRYTGELFF. The DNA for the CDR3 is TGTGCCAGCAGCCTGAATAGGTACACCGGGGAGCTGTTTTTT.

This chain connects TRBV7-7 to TRBJ2-5, with 7 bases matching TRBD2. This CDR3 contains 15 residues. V lost 1 base and J lost 2; bases outside the gene matches: 4. Per germline, CDR1 SSHAT and CDR2 FNYEAQ (reference sequence). The CDR3, as DNA: TGTGCCAGCAGCTTAGGGGGGGGAGAGCAAGAGACCCAGTACTTC. Residues: CASSLGGGEQETQYF.

The chain has TRBV6-5 and TRBJ2-7, with D tentatively TRBD1 (6 bases). Germline-derived CDR1 and CDR2 are MNHEY and SVGAGI. With 7 bases removed from V and 4 bases from J, the gap between germline ends came to 20 bases. The CDR3 totals 15 residues. The DNA for the CDR3 is TGTGCCAGCAAACGAAAGACAGGCCCCAGGTACGAGCAGTACTTC. Its protein product is CASKRKTGPRYEQYF.

Remarks on this clone: Within the sample, other DNA sequences also encode this same CDR3. This chain connects TRBV28 to TRBJ2-7; possible D gene TRBD2, 6 bases. The germline gives CDR1 MDHEN, CDR2 SYDVKM. V was clipped by 3 bases and J by 5 bases, with 8 bases between them. The CDR3 totals 12 residues. CDR3 amino acids: CASSFGGNEQYF. The CDR3 nucleotides are TGTGCCAGCAGTTTTGGAGGGAACGAGCAGTACTTC.

The genes are TRBV15 and TRBJ1-5; D remains unclear. Germline-derived CDR1 and CDR2 are LNHNV and YYDKDF (reference sequence). CDR3 length: 17 residues. V lost 4 bases and J lost 1, with 17 bases in between. CDR3: CATSTSRRLPSNQPQHF. CDR3 nucleotide sequence: TGTGCCACCAGCACCAGCCGTCGGTTGCCGAGCAATCAGCCCCAGCATTTT.

The chain joins TRBV12-5 to TRBJ1-1; tentatively, D is TRBD1 (6 bases). Per the germline V gene, CDR1 is LGHNT and CDR2 is FRNRAP. The CDR3 is 15 amino acids. V dropped 4 bases and J dropped 4 bases, with 16 bases sitting between them. The CDR3 sequence is CASGSLAGDGTEAFF. The CDR3 region has the DNA TGTGCTAGTGGTTCGTTAGCAGGGGATGGCACTGAAGCTTTCTTT.

V gene TRBV30 combines with J gene TRBJ2-4; 7 bases are shared with TRBD1. V lost 4 bases and J lost 4; bases outside the gene matches: 4. CDR1 is GTSNPN and CDR2 is SVGIG in the germline V gene (reference sequence). This CDR3 comprises 13 residues. The DNA for the CDR3 is TGTGCCTGGACCCGGGACAGAAAAAACATTCAGTACTTC. It yields the protein CAWTRDRKNIQYF.

V and J are TRBV27 and TRBJ1-5; D gene unclear. V lost 2 bases, J lost 5 bases, and 13 bases lay in between. Per the germline V gene, CDR1 is MNHEY and CDR2 is SMNVEV (reference sequence). This CDR3 spans 15 amino acids. CDR3 residues: CASSLTNLGYQPQHF. Written as DNA, the CDR3 is TGTGCCAGCAGTTTAACTAATTTGGGATATCAGCCCCAGCATTTT.

This chain joins TRBV6-5 and TRBJ2-3, with D possibly matching TRBD2 (5 bases). Trimming pared 6 bases from V and 4 bases from J, leaving 17 bases between. The V gene's germline CDR1 is MNHEY and CDR2 SVGAGI. This CDR3 has 15 residues. CDR3 nucleotides: TGTGCCAGCAGCTTAACGGCGGGCGGCCCAGATACGCAGTATTTT. It codes for CASSLTAGGPDTQYF.

V gene TRBV7-3 combines with J gene TRBJ2-1; 8 positions match TRBD2. The ends lost 2 bases at V and 4 bases at J; junction bases unmatched: 7. Germline-derived CDR1 and CDR2 are SGHTA and FQGTGA. The CDR3 contains 16 residues. The chain's CDR3 is CASSLADGRGYNEQFF. The CDR3 DNA sequence: TGTGCCAGCAGCTTAGCCGACGGGAGGGGGTACAATGAGCAGTTCTTC.

CDR3 loop: CASSLLGQGTSNEQFF. CDR3 bases: TGCGCCAGCAGCTTGCTCGGACAGGGGACTAGCAATGAGCAGTTCTTC. The V gene is TRBV5-1, the J gene TRBJ2-1, with D perhaps TRBD1 (9 bases). The CDR3 has 16 amino acids. Trimming cost V 1 base and J 6 bases, with 17 bases left between them. The germline V gene encodes CDR1 SGHRS and CDR2 YFSETQ.

The chain employs TRBV5-8 and TRBJ1-2; D call uncertain. Trimming stripped 4 bases from V and 2 bases from J, with 3 bases between. The CDR3 has 11 amino acids. CDR1 is SGHTS, CDR2 YDEGEE, per germline. CDR3 in DNA: TGTGCCAGCAGCGGAAACTATGGCTACACCTTC. It codes for CASSGNYGYTF.

As concerns this clone: The sample has other DNA sequences that encode this CDR3 too. The chain uses TRBV9 and TRBJ2-1; D gene unclear. The CDR3 sequence is 13 residues long. V was pared by 4 bases and J by 4 bases, with 9 bases between. The germline CDR1 and CDR2 sequences are SGDLS and YYNGEE. The CDR3 region has the DNA TGTGCCAGCAGCCCACGGCAATACAATGAGCAGTTCTTC. Its protein product is CASSPRQYNEQFF.

The genes are TRBV7-2 and TRBJ2-5; D might be TRBD1 (6 bases). V lost 4 bases, J lost 5 bases, and 14 bases lay in between. The CDR3 is 14 residues long. Looked up from germline, CDR1 is SGHTA and CDR2 is FQGNSA. CDR3 sequence (DNA): TGTGCCAGCAGCTCGTACAGGGTCGGGGAGACCCAGTACTTC. This translates into CASSSYRVGETQYF.

Here the CDR3 reads CASSQAEGNWRGYTF. For the CDR3, the DNA is TGCGCCAGCAGCCAAGCGGAGGGCAACTGGAGGGGCTACACCTTC. This rearrangement joins TRBV4-1 to TRBJ1-2, with D hard to call. This CDR3 contains 15 residues. V lost 1 base, J lost 8 bases, and 17 bases lay in between. In germline, CDR1 is MGHRA, CDR2 YSYEKL.

This clone was counted only a few times. Distinct nucleotide sequences in the sample also encode this CDR3. The V gene is TRBV27, the J gene TRBJ1-2, with D possibly TRBD1 on 5 matching bases. The CDR3 runs 13 residues. The V end was cut by 0 bases, the J end by 8 bases, with 10 bases between. Germline-derived CDR1 and CDR2 are MNHEY and SMNVEV (reference sequence). CDR3 in amino acids: CASSLSGAYGYTF. CDR3 DNA: TGTGCCAGCAGTTTATCAGGGGCTTACGGCTACACCTTC.

The J gene is TRBJ2-7, the V gene TRBV7-2, with D possibly being TRBD2 (7 bases). The CDR3 spans 13 residues. V gave up 5 bases and J gave up 8 bases, with 16 bases separating them. CDR1 and CDR2 (germline): SGHTA, FQGNSA. CDR3 DNA: TGTGCCAGCAGCCCCTTCGGGGGGCATCAGCAGTACTTC. Translating gives CASSPFGGHQQYF.

This clone was detected once. The CDR3 is CASSFGGGYEAFF. Here the CDR3 DNA reads TGCGCCAGCAGCTTTGGGGGCGGGTATGAAGCTTTCTTT. The chain joins TRBV5-1 to TRBJ1-1; tentative D call: TRBD1 (6 bases). Trimming took 2 bases from V and 7 from J, leaving 12 bases between them. CDR1 is SGHRS and CDR2 is YFSETQ in the germline V gene. The CDR3 contains 13 residues.

The rearrangement uses TRBV13 and TRBJ2-1; D gene ambiguous. Germline-derived CDR1 and CDR2 are PRHDT and FYEKMQ (reference sequence). This CDR3 region has 16 residues. Trimming cost V 5 bases and J 1 base, with 15 bases left between them. The CDR3 loop reads CASSQTLGRSYNEQFF. The CDR3 DNA sequence: TGTGCCAGCAGCCAAACCCTCGGACGGTCCTACAATGAGCAGTTCTTC.

This clone was seen only a few times. V and J are TRBV6-5 and TRBJ2-1; 9 bases map to TRBD1. V was clipped by 4 bases and J by 3 bases; unmatched bases: 1. CDR1 and CDR2 from the germline V gene are MNHEY and SVGAGI. There are 14 residues in the CDR3. CDR3 coding DNA: TGTGCCAGCAGTTCGGACAGGGGCTACAATGAGCAGTTCTTC. It translates to CASSSDRGYNEQFF.